Listed below are T cell receptor beta chains from one sample, sequenced in a study of blood T cell repertoires in COVID-19. Using immunoSEQ multiplex PCR, the repertoire was profiled, and TCRdb retains in-frame clones only, with some absent. The repertoire holds about 250,000 clones, with over 80% as singletons. The sample taken for sequencing was peripheral blood. The receptor source for this set is a man aged 35-49 years with acute or convalescent COVID-19. CDR3s include the opening cysteine and the closing phenylalanine or tryptophan. Fields, in order: CDR3 DNA, CDR3 protein, V gene, J gene, D gene, clone size. The D gene is left open where the match is weak. Clone size is shown for a subset of rows, as once, few, many or a class of expanded clone.

TGTGCCTGGAGTGTAGGAGCTCATAGCAATCAGCCCCAGCATTTT,CAWSVGAHSNQPQHF,TRBV30,TRBJ1-5,NA,NA
TGTGCCACTAGGCGGGGTCTACAGCCCCAGCATTTT,CATRRGLQPQHF,TRBV28,TRBJ1-5,NA,NA
TGTGCCAGCAGCAAAGGCCCCGGTAATCAGCCCCAGCATTTT,CASSKGPGNQPQHF,TRBV21-1,TRBJ1-5,NA,NA
TGTGCCAGCAGCCCCATTAATTCACCCCTCCACTTT,CASSPINSPLHF,TRBV11-2,TRBJ1-6,NA,NA
TGTGCCAGCAGCCCCAGCGTCCAGGGAGGGAACACCATATATTTT,CASSPSVQGGNTIYF,TRBV3-1/TRBV3-2,TRBJ1-3,NA,NA
TGTGCCAGTGCTGACAGGCCAAACACTGAAGCTTTCTTT,CASADRPNTEAFF,TRBV19,TRBJ1-1,NA,NA
TGTGCCAGCAGCCTCGGTCATTTCAGGGGTCGAGCTTTCTTT,CASSLGHFRGRAFF,TRBV3-1/TRBV3-2,TRBJ1-1,NA,once
TGTGCCAGCAGCCAAGCTACAGGCTACACTGAAGCTTTCTTT,CASSQATGYTEAFF,TRBV3-1/TRBV3-2,TRBJ1-1,NA,few
TGTGCCAGCAGTTACCAATTTGATGGGCCGCGCCTAAGGAACGAGCAGTACTTC,CASSYQFDGPRLRNEQYF,TRBV6-2/TRBV6-3,TRBJ2-7,NA,few
TGCGCCAGCACCGCCACCGGGACAGGGGATTTTGGTGGCTACACCTTC,CASTATGTGDFGGYTF,TRBV5-1,TRBJ1-2,TRBD1,NA
TGTGCCAGTAGACAGCAAACTCCGAACACTGAAGCTTTCTTT,CASRQQTPNTEAFF,TRBV19,TRBJ1-1,NA,NA
TGTGCCAGCAGCCCGACAGGCGACTACAATCAGCCCCAGCATTTT,CASSPTGDYNQPQHF,TRBV5-5,TRBJ1-5,NA,NA
TGTGCCAGCAGCTCCCAAGCGCCAACAGGGACAGGCTACACCTTC,CASSSQAPTGTGYTF,TRBV5-5,TRBJ1-2,NA,NA
TGTGCCAGCAGCCAATCACCCCAGGGGATACGCAATGAGCAGTTCTTC,CASSQSPQGIRNEQFF,TRBV16,TRBJ2-1,NA,NA
TGCGCCAGCAGCTTGATGTCAACAGGAAACACTGAAGCTTTCTTT,CASSLMSTGNTEAFF,TRBV5-1,TRBJ1-1,NA,NA
TGTGCCATCAGTGAGCGGGAACTATCGAACACTGAAGCTTTCTTT,CAISERELSNTEAFF,TRBV10-3,TRBJ1-1,NA,NA
TGTGCCAGTCAAGGTAGTAGCGCGAGATCTGAGCAGTTCTTC,CASQGSSARSEQFF,TRBV2,TRBJ2-1,NA,NA
TGTGCCTGGAGCGAACCGGTGGGACTTAGCACAGATACGCAGTATTTT,CAWSEPVGLSTDTQYF,TRBV30,TRBJ2-3,NA,NA
TGTGCCAGCAGCCCATCGACTATGAACACTGAAGCTTTCTTT,CASSPSTMNTEAFF,TRBV7-8,TRBJ1-1,NA,NA
TGTGCCAGCAGCCGGGGACCAGGGGGCTATCAGCCCCAGCATTTT,CASSRGPGGYQPQHF,TRBV5-6,TRBJ1-5,TRBD1,once
TGTGCCAGCAGCCAAGCTCCAGGACTGGGAAAGAACACCGGGGAGCTGTTTTTT,CASSQAPGLGKNTGELFF,TRBV4-2,TRBJ2-2,NA,NA
TGCGCCAGCAGCCAAGATGTCGGTACAGGGCGGGTGACTGAAGCTTTCTTT,CASSQDVGTGRVTEAFF,TRBV4-1,TRBJ1-1,NA,NA
TGTGCCAGCAGCACCCGTAGAGGACTATATGAAAAACTGTTTTTT,CASSTRRGLYEKLFF,TRBV13,TRBJ1-4,NA,NA
TGTGCCAGCAGTTACTGGGACACAAATAATTCACCCCTCCACTTT,CASSYWDTNNSPLHF,TRBV6-5,TRBJ1-6,NA,NA
TGCGCCAGCAGACAGGGCGGTGAAGCTTTCTTT,CASRQGGEAFF,TRBV4-1,TRBJ1-1,NA,NA
TGTGCCAGCGGTCGGAGCGCATGGTCCTACAATGAGCAGTTCTTC,CASGRSAWSYNEQFF,TRBV27,TRBJ2-1,NA,NA
TGTGCCAGCAGCTTGGGTCTAGCCCAAGAGACCCAGTACTTC,CASSLGLAQETQYF,TRBV5-8,TRBJ2-5,NA,once
TGTGCCAGCAGCTTGGGGCTAGCGGCCACAGATACGCAGTATTTT,CASSLGLAATDTQYF,TRBV5-4,TRBJ2-3,TRBD2,NA
TGTGCCACCGGGACTAGCGGATACAATGAGCAGTTCTTC,CATGTSGYNEQFF,TRBV24-1,TRBJ2-1,TRBD2,NA
TGTGCCAGCTCACCAGGGAGAGAGACCCAGTACTTC,CASSPGRETQYF,TRBV18,TRBJ2-5,NA,NA
TGTGCCAGCAGTGCGGACAGCCCAACTAATGAAAAACTGTTTTTT,CASSADSPTNEKLFF,TRBV2,TRBJ1-4,NA,NA
TGTGCCAGCAGCCCAACTACATTGAGCACTGAAGCTTTCTTT,CASSPTTLSTEAFF,TRBV3-1/TRBV3-2,TRBJ1-1,NA,once
TGTGCCAGCAGCTCCCCGGGGGGGAATGGCTACACCTTC,CASSSPGGNGYTF,TRBV7-2,TRBJ1-2,NA,NA
TGTGCCAGCAGCGAGGGGGTGACAGGGAAATATGGCTACACCTTC,CASSEGVTGKYGYTF,TRBV2,TRBJ1-2,TRBD1,NA
TGTGCCAGCAGTTACGTAGGACAGGGGAGCACTGAAGCTTTCTTT,CASSYVGQGSTEAFF,TRBV6-6,TRBJ1-1,TRBD1,NA
TGTGCCAGCAGCCAAGGTACGGGACTAGCGGCTTACGAGCAGTACTTC,CASSQGTGLAAYEQYF,TRBV4-2,TRBJ2-7,TRBD2,NA
TGTGCCTGGAGTCTGACCAGGGATTCCCGCCAGTTCTTC,CAWSLTRDSRQFF,TRBV30,TRBJ2-1,NA,NA
TGCGCCAGCAGCGTGGGACAGGGGGCCAACGTCCTGACTTTC,CASSVGQGANVLTF,TRBV5-1,TRBJ2-6,TRBD1,NA
TGTGCCAGCTCAGAGGACAGCAACTATGGCTACACCTTC,CASSEDSNYGYTF,TRBV18,TRBJ1-2,NA,NA
TGTGCCAGCAGTTTGGGCCAGACCTACGAGCAGTACTTC,CASSLGQTYEQYF,TRBV28,TRBJ2-7,NA,NA